The source of this TCR beta chain is a study of molecular identifiers for immune sequencing clone quantification. Study results and caveats: Clones carrying above 20 RNA copies accounted for over 98% of effector molecules, under 1% in naive cells. Detection of one spiked Jurkat cell's TCR RNA reportedly worked in more than 850,000 naive cells.

From germline, CDR1 is SEHNR and CDR2 FQNEAQ (reference sequence). The CDR3 contains 16 residues. Previously described methods and listed TCR primers produced bulk TCR libraries. TCRdb processed the PCR reads anew with MiXCR; each CDR3 protein has one entry. The sample carries 490,000 or so distinct CDR3 sequences, 25% recorded once. Points on this clonotype: The antigen is undetermined. This sequence may be a read error, since a much larger clone differs from it by one base.

The specimen was naive CD8+ T cells from blood, with Jurkat cell RNA spiked in. Subset in this sample: FACS-sorted CD8+CD4-CCR7+CD45RA+ naive T cells. The chain combines TRBV7-9 with TRBJ2-2; 7 nucleotides agree with TRBD2. The TCR comes from a human donor in good health. Some libraries in this study had Jurkat cell RNA spiked in. Written as DNA, the CDR3 is TGTGCCAACAGCGCAAGAGGAGCGGGGATCACCGGGGAGCTGTTTTTT. Translation: CANSARGAGITGELFF.